Shown below are 24 T cell receptor beta chains from a single sample sequenced in a study of long-term antiretroviral therapy in people with HIV. Researchers ran immunoSEQ v3.0 at survey level. TCRdb keeps only in-frame clones here, not all; method: immunoSEQ multiplex PCR. The sample records tens of thousands of clones, 86% being singletons. The material sequenced was unsorted PBMCs, taken 0.8 years after starting antiretroviral therapy. Source of these receptors: a woman under 40 with HIV.

This chain connects TRBV6-5 to TRBJ1-2; maybe TRBD1 (6 bases). V lost 2 bases to trimming and J lost 8 bases, with 15 bases between them. CDR1 is MNHEY, CDR2 SVGAGI, per germline. CDR3 length equals 14 residues. The CDR3 DNA reads as TGTGCCAGCAGTTACGCATGGGACAAGGGAGGCTACACCTTC. Residues: CASSYAWDKGGYTF.

This chain joins TRBV19 and TRBJ1-1; D perhaps matches TRBD1 (5 bases). V lost 1 base and J 7 bases, leaving 16 bases between the germline ends. This CDR3 spans 15 amino acids. CDR1 is LNHDA, CDR2 SQIVND, per germline (reference sequence). The DNA of the CDR3 is TGTGCCAGTAGTATAGGCGCGGTGGTCAGGGATGAAGCTTTCTTT. This codes for CASSIGAVVRDEAFF.

CDR3 in amino acids: CASLNPNTGELFF. In nucleotides, the CDR3 is TGTGCCAGCCTCAATCCGAACACCGGGGAGCTGTTTTTT. The V and J genes are TRBV11-2 and TRBJ2-2; D unresolved. CDR3 length equals 13 residues. V gave up 8 bases and J gave up 0 bases, with 7 bases separating them. Germline V gene data show CDR1 as SGHAT and CDR2 as FQNNGV. The complete variable domain, with remaining parts taken from reference TRBV11-2 and TRBJ2-2, reads EAGVAQSPRYKIIEKRQSVAFWCNPISGHATLYWYQQILGQGPKLLIQFQNNGVVDDSQLPKDRFSAERLKGVDSTLKIQPAKLEDSAVYLCASLNPNTGELFFGEGSRLTVL.

Details on this clone: The sample holds other DNA sequences that translate to the same CDR3. The CDR3 region has the DNA TGTGCCAGCAGTGAGGGGCTCACGGGCTACACCTTC. This codes for CASSEGLTGYTF. V is TRBV25-1 and J is TRBJ1-2, with D possibly being TRBD1 (5 bases). Deletions cut 3 bases from V and 8 bases from J, with 10 bases between. This CDR3 is 12 amino acids long. The V gene's germline CDR1 is MGHDK and CDR2 SYGVNS.

This chain links TRBV28 with TRBJ1-5, with 10 positions matching TRBD1. V lost 5 bases, J lost 2 bases, and 9 bases stayed unmatched. The germline CDR1 and CDR2 sequences are MDHEN and SYDVKM. The CDR3 spans 17 residues. CDR3: CASSKRQGAWGNQPQHF. CDR3 DNA sequence: TGTGCCAGCAGTAAGCGACAGGGGGCGTGGGGCAATCAGCCCCAGCATTTT.

This chain links TRBV4-1 with TRBJ2-2; 7 nucleotides match TRBD2. CDR3 length: 15 amino acids. Germline values: CDR1 MGHRA, CDR2 YSYEKL. The junction had 4 bases not matched to a gene; V was cut back by 2 bases and J by 4 bases. CDR3 loop: CASSQRGGPTGELFF. In nucleotides, the CDR3 is TGCGCCAGCAGCCAAAGGGGAGGGCCCACCGGGGAGCTGTTTTTT.

The chain employs TRBV6-1 and TRBJ2-7; TRBD1 is a possible D gene (6 bases). The V gene's germline CDR1 is MNHNS and CDR2 SASEGT. The CDR3 has 12 amino acids. Trimming removed 6 bases from V and 5 bases from J, with 11 bases in between. CDR3 in DNA: TGTGCCAGCAGCAGGGGTACTCACGAGCAGTACGTC. It translates to CASSRGTHEQYV.

This chain joins TRBV5-1 and TRBJ1-3; 12 bases align to TRBD1. Trimming took 1 base from V and 0 from J; bases not matched to a gene: 11. CDR3 length: 20 amino acids. CDR1 and CDR2 from the germline V gene are SGHRS and YFSETQ. CDR3 residues: CASSLFSPGTGGRSGNTIYF. In DNA, the CDR3 is TGCGCCAGCAGCTTGTTCTCACCAGGGACAGGGGGCCGCTCTGGAAACACCATATATTTT.

The chain employs TRBV11-2 and TRBJ1-1, with 11 bases fitting TRBD1. Germline V gives CDR1 SGHAT, CDR2 FQNNGV. The V and J ends lost 0 bases and 5 bases, in that order; junction bases with no gene match: 14. This CDR3 has 19 amino acids. CDR3: CASSLDGFGQGAMRTEAFF. The CDR3 DNA sequence: TGTGCCAGCAGCTTAGATGGTTTTGGACAGGGGGCGATGAGGACTGAAGCTTTCTTT.

J is TRBJ2-5 and V is TRBV5-1; 13 bases align to TRBD2. The CDR3 loop spans 15 amino acids. V lost 4 bases, J lost 4 bases, and 4 bases stayed unmatched. Germline assignment: CDR1 SGHRS and CDR2 YFSETQ. This chain's CDR3 is CASSTGTSGVETQYF. In DNA form, the CDR3 reads TGCGCCAGCAGCACCGGGACTAGCGGGGTAGAGACCCAGTACTTC.

This chain links TRBV2 with TRBJ2-3; D is perhaps TRBD1 or TRBD2 (7 bases each). Trimming stripped 4 bases from V and 4 bases from J, with 21 bases between. This CDR3 has 17 residues. Germline V CDR1 and CDR2: SNHLY, FYNNEI. For the CDR3, the DNA is TGTGCCAGCAGTGCTCAGGGGGGGGGCAGCTGGCCAGATACGCAGTATTTT. Residues: CASSAQGGGSWPDTQYF. The full variable domain, its missing parts supplied by reference TRBV2 and TRBJ2-3, is EPEVTQTPSHQVTQMGQEVILRCVPISNHLYFYWYRQILGQKVEFLVSFYNNEISEKSEIFDDQFSVERPDGSNFTLKIRSTKLEDSAMYFCASSAQGGGSWPDTQYFGPGTRLTVL.

V is TRBV5-1 and J is TRBJ2-3, with D perhaps matching TRBD1 (5 bases). The germline V and J ends were trimmed by 4 bases and 5 bases, with 14 bases remaining between them. CDR1 is SGHRS and CDR2 is YFSETQ in the germline V gene. This CDR3 has 14 residues. The CDR3 protein is CASSSLGVEDTQYF. DNA of the CDR3: TGCGCCAGCAGCAGCCTAGGGGTAGAAGATACGCAGTATTTT.

CDR3: CASSASRTGATYEQYV. The CDR3 bases are TGTGCCAGCAGTGCCTCACGGACAGGGGCTACCTACGAGCAGTACGTC. The chain employs TRBV28 and TRBJ2-7; 9 nucleotides match TRBD1. Germline assignment: CDR1 MDHEN and CDR2 SYDVKM. This CDR3 is built from 16 residues. V was pared by 5 bases and J by 2 bases, with 10 bases of the junction left unmatched.

This clone was seen more than once but under ten times. This chain links TRBV6-5 with TRBJ1-2; possibly TRBD1 for D (5 bases). V was pared by 5 bases and J by 0 bases, with 13 bases between. Germline assignment: CDR1 MNHEY and CDR2 SVGAGI. The CDR3 is 15 amino acids. The CDR3 nucleotides read TGTGCCAGCAGTCAGACAGCTATTTCTAACTATGGCTACACCTTC. Its translation is CASSQTAISNYGYTF.

The chain couples TRBV30 to TRBJ1-5; D gene unclear. V lost 0 bases and J lost 2, with 2 bases in between. In germline, CDR1 is GTSNPN, CDR2 SVGIG (reference sequence). This CDR3 has 12 residues. Here the CDR3 reads CAWSVGNQPQHF. The CDR3 DNA reads as TGTGCCTGGAGTGTCGGCAATCAGCCCCAGCATTTT.

This chain joins TRBV5-6 and TRBJ1-4; no firm D call. Germline V lookup: CDR1 SGHDT, CDR2 YYEEEE. V dropped 2 bases and J dropped 3 bases, with 14 bases sitting between them. The length of the CDR3 is 16 residues. This CDR3 reads CASSFLSAASNEKLFF. DNA of the CDR3: TGTGCCAGCAGCTTTCTATCGGCGGCCTCTAATGAAAAACTGTTTTTT.

The genes are TRBV7-2 and TRBJ1-1; D remains ambiguous. The germline V gene encodes CDR1 SGHTA and CDR2 FQGNSA. V shed 3 bases and J shed 4 bases, with 3 bases lying between them. This CDR3 comprises 11 residues. The CDR3, as DNA: TGTGCCAGCAGCTTCTTCACTGAAGCTTTCTTT. Protein sequence: CASSFFTEAFF.

This clone was observed a few times. The J gene is TRBJ1-6, the V gene TRBV11-1; 9 bases agree with TRBD1. This CDR3 spans 14 amino acids. Looked up from germline, CDR1 is SGHAT and CDR2 is FQDESV (reference sequence). V shed 5 bases, J shed 7 bases, and the junction held 3 bases outside the gene matches. The CDR3 protein is CASSPGQGNSPLHF. The CDR3 nucleotides read TGTGCCAGCAGCCCCGGACAGGGGAATTCACCCCTCCACTTT.

CDR3 coding DNA: TGTGCCAGCAGCGGACAGGTTAACTATGGCTACACCTTC. Translating it yields CASSGQVNYGYTF. This sequence joins TRBV9 and TRBJ1-2, with a possible D match to TRBD1 (6 bases). This CDR3 has 13 amino acids. The V end was cut by 3 bases, the J end by 1 base, with 7 bases between. Germline values: CDR1 SGDLS, CDR2 YYNGEE.

V and J are TRBV29-1 and TRBJ2-1; 7 bases align to TRBD1. This CDR3 contains 14 residues. Per the germline V gene, CDR1 is SQVTM and CDR2 is ANQGSEA. V shed 1 base and J 9 bases; nucleotides not matched to a gene: 9. For the CDR3, the DNA is TGCAGCGTTGAAGTGGAAGGGGGCTTGGGTGAGCAGTTCTTC. Its protein is CSVEVEGGLGEQFF.

The rearrangement uses TRBV4-1 and TRBJ1-4; 7 bases match TRBD1. The trim removed 3 bases at V and 5 bases at J, leaving 6 bases unmatched. Germline loops: CDR1 MGHRA, CDR2 YSYEKL. The CDR3 spans 15 residues. CDR3 region: CASSHLRQGNEKLFF. The CDR3 DNA reads as TGCGCCAGCAGCCACCTAAGACAGGGAAATGAAAAACTGTTTTTT.

The rearrangement joins TRBV30 to TRBJ1-2; 7 nucleotides line up with TRBD1. CDR1 GTSNPN and CDR2 SVGIG come from the germline V gene (reference sequence). Germline trimming cut 3 bases from V and 10 bases from J; bases unmatched to any gene: 5. The length of the CDR3 is 11 residues. CDR3 DNA sequence: TGTGCCTGGAGCGTTACAGGGGACTACACCTTC. Translation: CAWSVTGDYTF. Full variable domain (missing parts from reference TRBV30 and TRBJ1-2): SQTIHQWPATLVQPVGSPLSLECTVEGTSNPNLYWYRQAAGRGLQLLFYSVGIGQISSEVPQNLSASRPQDRQFILSSKKLLLSDSGFYLCAWSVTGDYTFGSGTRLTVV.

The chain combines TRBV12-5 with TRBJ1-5; possible D gene TRBD1, 6 bases. The CDR3 spans 16 residues. V dropped 1 base and J dropped 7 bases, with 17 bases sitting between them. Germline values: CDR1 LGHNT, CDR2 FRNRAP. The CDR3 nucleotides are TGTGCTAGTGGTTTGGCAGACACTGGACAGACGCAGCCCCAGCATTTT. Its translation is CASGLADTGQTQPQHF.

This clone has just one count. The genes are TRBV19 and TRBJ1-3; 8 bases fit TRBD1. The germline V gene encodes CDR1 LNHDA and CDR2 SQIVND (reference sequence). The CDR3 is made up of 15 amino acids. V trimming: 3 bases; J trimming: 2 bases; junction bases outside the gene matches: 3. CDR3 protein: CASSIGQGPGNTIYF. In DNA form, the CDR3 reads TGTGCCAGTAGTATCGGACAGGGACCTGGAAACACCATATATTTT.